In its sample, the clone carrying this T cell receptor (beta chain) was seen many times. What it recognizes is unknown. 5'-RACE, quantitative and with molecular barcodes, yielded the TCR beta libraries. TCRdb recomputed calls from the 5' RACE reads with MiXCR, one row per CDR3 protein. The sample has about 250,000 distinct CDR3 sequences, around 32% seen once. The sample originates from a study of CD8 T cells in ankylosing spondylitis. Findings and limits, study-wide: The authors found the disease-linked clones to be CD8+ and relatively rare in peripheral blood. Reactive arthritis synovial fluid and blood previously showed some of these motif variants. It was reported that disease-linked clones were significantly enriched in matched ankylosing spondylitis synovial fluid.

This CDR3 region has 12 residues. With 6 bases clipped from V and 10 bases from J, the junction kept 6 bases outside the gene matches. Sequenced input: blood, either unsorted or a sorted T cell fraction (not recorded which). The V and J genes are TRBV12-3 or TRBV12-4 and TRBJ2-1; 7 bases align to TRBD1. This sequence originates from a male donor with ankylosing spondylitis or in good health (not recorded which). The CDR3 loop is CASSSGTVEQFF. CDR3 sequence (DNA): TGTGCCAGCAGCTCCGGGACAGTCGAGCAGTTCTTC.